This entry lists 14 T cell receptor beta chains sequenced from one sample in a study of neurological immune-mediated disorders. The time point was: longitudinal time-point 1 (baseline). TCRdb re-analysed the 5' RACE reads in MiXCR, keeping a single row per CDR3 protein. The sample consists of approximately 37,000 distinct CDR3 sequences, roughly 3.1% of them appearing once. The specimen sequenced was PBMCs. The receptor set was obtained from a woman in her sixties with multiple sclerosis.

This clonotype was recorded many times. The CDR3 region is CASSLATGPNTGELFF. CDR3 DNA sequence: TGTGCCAGCAGCTTGGCAACAGGACCGAACACCGGGGAGCTGTTTTTT. The rearrangement links TRBV5-6 to TRBJ2-2, with TRBD1 as a possible D gene (5 bases). CDR1 and CDR2 from the germline V gene are SGHDT and YYEEEE. CDR3 size: 16 residues. Trimming shortened V by 0 bases and J by 0 bases, and 9 bases separated the two germline ends. The variable domain in full, completed from reference TRBV5-6 and TRBJ2-2, reads DAGVTQSPTHLIKTRGQQVTLRCSPKSGHDTVSWYQQALGQGPQFIFQYYEEEERQRGNFPDRFSGHQFPNYSSELNVNALLLGDSALYLCASSLATGPNTGELFFGEGSRLTVL.

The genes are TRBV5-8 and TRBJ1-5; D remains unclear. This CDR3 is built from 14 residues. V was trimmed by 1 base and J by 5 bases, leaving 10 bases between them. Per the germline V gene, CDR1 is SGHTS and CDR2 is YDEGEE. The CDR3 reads CASSLLRSDQPQHF. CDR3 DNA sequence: TGTGCCAGCAGCTTGCTGCGCAGCGATCAGCCCCAGCATTTT.

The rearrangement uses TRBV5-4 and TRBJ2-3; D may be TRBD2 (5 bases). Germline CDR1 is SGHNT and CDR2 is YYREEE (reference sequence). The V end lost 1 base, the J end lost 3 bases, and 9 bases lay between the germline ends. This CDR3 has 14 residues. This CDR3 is CASSLWGVTDTQYF. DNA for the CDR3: TGTGCCAGCAGCTTGTGGGGAGTTACAGATACGCAGTATTTT.

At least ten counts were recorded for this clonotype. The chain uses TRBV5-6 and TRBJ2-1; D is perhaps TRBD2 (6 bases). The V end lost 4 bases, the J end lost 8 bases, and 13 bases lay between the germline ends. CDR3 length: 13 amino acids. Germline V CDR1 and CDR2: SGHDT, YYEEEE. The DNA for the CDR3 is TGTGCCAGCAGCCGTGAAAGACTAGATGAGCAGTTCTTC. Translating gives CASSRERLDEQFF.

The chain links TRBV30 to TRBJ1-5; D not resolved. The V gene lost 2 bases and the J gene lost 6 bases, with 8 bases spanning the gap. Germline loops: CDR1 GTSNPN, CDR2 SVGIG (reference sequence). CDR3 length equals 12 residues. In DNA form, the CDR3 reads TGTGCCTGGAGTACCCGAGGTCAGCCCCAGCATTTT. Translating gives CAWSTRGQPQHF.

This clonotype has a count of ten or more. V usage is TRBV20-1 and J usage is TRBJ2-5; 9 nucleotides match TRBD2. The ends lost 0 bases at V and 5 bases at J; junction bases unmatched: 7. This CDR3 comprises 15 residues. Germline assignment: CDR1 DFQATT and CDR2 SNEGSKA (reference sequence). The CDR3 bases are TGCAGTGCTAGAGATAAGGGACTAGCTGCTGAGACCCAGTACTTC. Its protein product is CSARDKGLAAETQYF.

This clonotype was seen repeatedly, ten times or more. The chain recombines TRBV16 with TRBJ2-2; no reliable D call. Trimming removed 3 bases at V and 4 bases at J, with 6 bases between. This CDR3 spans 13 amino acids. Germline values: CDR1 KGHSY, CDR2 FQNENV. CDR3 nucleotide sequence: TGTGCCAGCAGCCAGTTCAGCACCGGGGAGCTGTTTTTT. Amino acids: CASSQFSTGELFF.

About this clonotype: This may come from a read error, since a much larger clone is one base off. The CDR3 nucleotides are TGTGCCAGCTCACCCCTGGCGGGGGAGGATGAAGCTTTCTTT. As protein: CASSPLAGEDEAFF. This chain joins TRBV18 and TRBJ1-1; D is possibly TRBD1 (5 bases). The germline gives CDR1 KGHSH, CDR2 LQKENI. The ends were cut back, 3 bases at V and 7 bases at J, with 15 bases in the middle. This CDR3 spans 14 amino acids.

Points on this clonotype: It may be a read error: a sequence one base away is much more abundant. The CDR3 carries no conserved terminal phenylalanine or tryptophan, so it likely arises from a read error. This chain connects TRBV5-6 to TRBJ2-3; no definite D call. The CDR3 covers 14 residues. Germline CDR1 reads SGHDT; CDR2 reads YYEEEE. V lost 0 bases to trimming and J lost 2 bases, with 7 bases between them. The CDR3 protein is CASSLEVTTDTQYI. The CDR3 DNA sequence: TGTGCCAGCAGCTTGGAGGTGACCACAGATACGCAGTATATT.

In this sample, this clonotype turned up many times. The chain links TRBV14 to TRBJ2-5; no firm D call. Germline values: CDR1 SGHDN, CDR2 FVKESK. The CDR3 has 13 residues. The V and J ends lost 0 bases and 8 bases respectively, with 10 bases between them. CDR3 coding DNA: TGTGCCAGCAGCCAAGATCTCCACCGCACCCAGTACTTC. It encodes CASSQDLHRTQYF.

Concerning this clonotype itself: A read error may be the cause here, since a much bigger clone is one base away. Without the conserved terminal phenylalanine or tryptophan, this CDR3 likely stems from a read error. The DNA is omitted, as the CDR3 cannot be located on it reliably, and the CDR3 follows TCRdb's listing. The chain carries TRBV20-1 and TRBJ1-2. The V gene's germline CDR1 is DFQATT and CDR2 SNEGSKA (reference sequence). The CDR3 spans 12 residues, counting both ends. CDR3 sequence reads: CSAKSGWEGYTC.

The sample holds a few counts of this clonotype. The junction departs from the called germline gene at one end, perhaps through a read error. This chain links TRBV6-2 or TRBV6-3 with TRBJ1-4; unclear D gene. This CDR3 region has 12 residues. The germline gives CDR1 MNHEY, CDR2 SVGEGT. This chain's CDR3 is CDSSSQNEKLFF. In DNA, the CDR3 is TGTGACAGCAGCAGCCAGAATGAAAAACTGTTTTTT.

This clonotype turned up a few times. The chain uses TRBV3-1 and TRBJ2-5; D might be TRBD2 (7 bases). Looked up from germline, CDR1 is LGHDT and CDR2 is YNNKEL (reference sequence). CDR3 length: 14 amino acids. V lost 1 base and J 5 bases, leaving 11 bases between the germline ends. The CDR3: CASSQGGGHETQYF. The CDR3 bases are TGTGCCAGCAGCCAAGGGGGGGGGCATGAGACCCAGTACTTC.

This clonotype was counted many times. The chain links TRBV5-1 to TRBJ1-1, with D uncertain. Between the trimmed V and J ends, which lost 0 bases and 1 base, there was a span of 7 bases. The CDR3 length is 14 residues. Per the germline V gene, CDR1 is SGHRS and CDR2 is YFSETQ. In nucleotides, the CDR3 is TGCGCCAGCAGCTTGGTTAGCCCGAACACTGAAGCTTTCTTT. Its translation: CASSLVSPNTEAFF.